The T cell receptor (beta chain) described here comes from a study of shared clonotypes between healthy human individuals. CDR1 and CDR2 from the germline V gene are SNHLY and FYNNEI. CDR3 length: 18 residues. Trimming at V came to 0 bases and at J to 1 base, leaving 11 bases not matched to a gene. Some clones are missing from TCRdb's copy, which holds only in-frame ones; the method was immunoSEQ multiplex PCR. Counted here are approximately 2,200,000 clones, roughly 91% occurring once; the ten biggest clones make up over 1.5%. This clone was detected once. Only CD45RO-negative cells positively selected for CCR7 counted as naive CD8 cells, so terminally differentiated effector memory CD45RA+ cells were excluded.

Sequenced input: naive CD8+ T cells from PBMCs. V usage is TRBV2 and J usage is TRBJ1-1; 7 positions match TRBD1. This TCR came from a man between 18 and 35 years old in good health. Some clones in this sample may be carry-over from other donors' samples. The DNA for the CDR3 is TGTGCCAGCAGTGAAGCCCCCCCAGGGGGGGAGGAGAACACTGAAGCTTTCTTT. Amino acids: CASSEAPPGGEENTEAFF.